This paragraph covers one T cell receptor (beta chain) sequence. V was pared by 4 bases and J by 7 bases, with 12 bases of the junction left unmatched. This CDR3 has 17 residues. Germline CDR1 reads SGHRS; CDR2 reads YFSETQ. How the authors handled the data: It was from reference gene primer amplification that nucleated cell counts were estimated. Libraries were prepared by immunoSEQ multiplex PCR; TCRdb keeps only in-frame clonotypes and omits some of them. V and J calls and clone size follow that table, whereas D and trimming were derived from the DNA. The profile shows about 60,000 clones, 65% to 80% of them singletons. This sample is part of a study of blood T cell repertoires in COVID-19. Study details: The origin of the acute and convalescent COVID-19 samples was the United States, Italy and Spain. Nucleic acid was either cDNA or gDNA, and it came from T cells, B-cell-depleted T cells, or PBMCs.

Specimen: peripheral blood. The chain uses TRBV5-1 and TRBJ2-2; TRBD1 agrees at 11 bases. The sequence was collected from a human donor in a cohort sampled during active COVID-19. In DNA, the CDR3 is TGCGCCAGCAGCAGGAGGACAGGGGGCACTAAGGACGGGGAGCTGTTTTTT. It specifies CASSRRTGGTKDGELFF.